Listed below are T cell receptor beta chains from one sample, sequenced in a study of blood T cell repertoires in COVID-19. Repertoires were generated with immunoSEQ multiplex PCR, while TCRdb's copy carries only in-frame clones and drops some. The sample carries about 58,000 clones, roughly 92% recorded once. Sequenced: peripheral blood. These receptors came from a man in his forties or fifties with active COVID-19. CDR3s include the opening cysteine and the closing phenylalanine or tryptophan. D genes are given only for firm matches. Not all rows give a size; the values are once, few, many and, for expanded clones, a class.

>TRBV19|TRBJ2-2|.|TRBD2
TGTGCCAGTAGTAGGACTAGCGGGACCGGGGAGCTGTTTTTT
CASSRTSGTGELFF
>TRBV29-1|TRBJ2-5|.|TRBD2
TGCAGCGCCGGGACTAGCGGGAGTAGGGATACCCAGTACTTC
CSAGTSGSRDTQYF
>TRBV18|TRBJ2-7|.|TRBD1
TGTGCCAGCTCACCAGGACAGGGTACCTCCTACGAGCAGTACTTC
CASSPGQGTSYEQYF
>TRBV30|TRBJ2-3|once|.
TGTGCCTGGAGTGGAGGCGGTTCCACAGATACGCAGTATTTT
CAWSGGGSTDTQYF
>TRBV30|TRBJ1-6|.|TRBD1
TGTGCCTGGAGTTTTAGGGGGCTCTCACCCCTCCACTTT
CAWSFRGLSPLHF
>TRBV3-1/TRBV3-2|TRBJ2-1|.|.
TGTGCCAGCAGCCTCGTCCGGGACTATGAGCAGTTCTTC
CASSLVRDYEQFF
>TRBV10-3|TRBJ2-5|.|TRBD1
TGTGCCATCAGTCCCGGGACAGGGCTGGAGACCCAGTACTTC
CAISPGTGLETQYF
>TRBV3-1/TRBV3-2|TRBJ2-3|once|.
TGTGCCAGCAGCCCCGGTCGGGGGAGAGGTACAGATACGCAGTATTTT
CASSPGRGRGTDTQYF
>TRBV2|TRBJ1-2|.|.
TGTGCCAGCAGTGATGGACTGAGGTCGTATGGCTACACCTTC
CASSDGLRSYGYTF
>TRBV4-1|TRBJ1-1|.|.
TGCGCCAGCAGACCTATACAGGGCGTCATAGGGAACACTGAAGCTTTCTTT
CASRPIQGVIGNTEAFF
>TRBV6-6|TRBJ1-2|.|.
TGTGCCAGCTTAAAGGGGGGGTTAGCTAACTATGGCTACACCTTC
CASLKGGLANYGYTF
>TRBV19|TRBJ2-1|.|TRBD1
TGTGCCACCGGGACAGGGGGTTATGAGCAGTTCTTC
CATGTGGYEQFF
>TRBV9|TRBJ2-1|.|.
TGTGCCAGCACCCTAGCCCCGACTAGCAGGGGTGAGCAGTTCTTC
CASTLAPTSRGEQFF
>TRBV5-5|TRBJ2-1|.|TRBD1
TGTGCCAGCAGCTTTATGCCGGGACAGGGGAACGGGCGCCAGTTCTTC
CASSFMPGQGNGRQFF
>TRBV6-6|TRBJ2-2|.|.
TGTGCCAGCATTGGGCGGGGGCGGAACACCGGGGAGCTGTTTTTT
CASIGRGRNTGELFF
>TRBV19|TRBJ2-2|once|.
TGTGCCAGTAGTAACTCAGGGTTTCCCGGGGAGCTGTTTTTT
CASSNSGFPGELFF
>TRBV24-1|TRBJ1-3|.|.
TGTGCCACCGGGAGGGTGGGACCGTTCTCTGGAAACACCATATATTTT
CATGRVGPFSGNTIYF
>TRBV28|TRBJ1-5|once|.
TGTGCCAGCAGTTTTCGGGGTCAGCCCCAGCATTTT
CASSFRGQPQHF
>TRBV5-5|TRBJ1-1|.|.
TGTGCCAGCACCTTGAACACTGAAGCTTTCTTT
CASTLNTEAFF
>TRBV5-1|TRBJ2-5|.|.
TGCGCCAGCAGCTTGCAGGGCAGAGAGACCCAGTACTTC
CASSLQGRETQYF
>TRBV2|TRBJ1-1|.|TRBD1
TGTGCCAGCAGTGAAAGGGGGACAGGGTACACTGAAGCTTTCTTT
CASSERGTGYTEAFF
>TRBV3-1/TRBV3-2|TRBJ1-3|.|.
TGTGCCAGCAGCCAAGGAGGTGGGTACGGAAACACCATATATTTT
CASSQGGGYGNTIYF
>TRBV18|TRBJ1-2|.|TRBD1
TGTGCCAGCTCACCGGCGACAGGGGGCCTTGGCTACACCTTC
CASSPATGGLGYTF
>TRBV11-3|TRBJ2-2|few|TRBD2
TGTGCCAGCAGCTCCCTCGGGACTAGGGACACCGGGGAGCTGTTTTTT
CASSSLGTRDTGELFF
>TRBV27|TRBJ2-5|.|.
TGTGCCAGCAGTTTATCGCCTGCGCAAGAGACCCAGTACTTC
CASSLSPAQETQYF
>TRBV9|TRBJ1-3|.|.
TGTGCCAGCAGCGTAGACGGGGGGGCCTCTGGAAACACCATATATTTT
CASSVDGGASGNTIYF
>TRBV5-6|TRBJ1-3|.|TRBD1
TGTGCCAGCAGCTGGGGGGGACAGGGGTCCTCTGGAAACACCATATATTTT
CASSWGGQGSSGNTIYF
>TRBV25-1|TRBJ2-3|.|.
TGTGCCAGCTCACTAGGGGGGGCAATCGGAGATACGCAGTATTTT
CASSLGGAIGDTQYF
>TRBV6-5|TRBJ2-3|.|TRBD2
TGTGCCAGCAGTTTCTCTAGCGGGGGGCCTACAGATACGCAGTATTTT
CASSFSSGGPTDTQYF
>TRBV15|TRBJ2-5|.|.
TGTGCCACCAGGGGCCTACCCTTACAAGAGACCCAGTACTTC
CATRGLPLQETQYF
>TRBV7-6|TRBJ1-3|few|.
TGTGCCAGCAGCTTAGTGTACGGAGACTCTGGAAACACCATATATTTT
CASSLVYGDSGNTIYF
>TRBV7-9|TRBJ1-1|.|TRBD1
TGTGCCAGCAGCTGGTGGACAGGGGATGGCACTGAAGCTTTCTTT
CASSWWTGDGTEAFF
>TRBV24-1|TRBJ2-7|.|TRBD2
TGTGCCACCAGTGATTTTGCGGGGGGAGAGCAGTACTTC
CATSDFAGGEQYF
>TRBV18|TRBJ2-5|.|.
TGTGCCAGCTCACCACCTCCGAGTCAAGAGACCCAGTACTTC
CASSPPPSQETQYF
>TRBV19|TRBJ1-2|.|TRBD1
TGTGCCAGTAGCCAGGGACAGGCCTACTATGGCTACACCTTC
CASSQGQAYYGYTF
>TRBV11-2|TRBJ1-3|.|.
TGTGCCAGCAGCAGGGGACTTGAAAACACCATATATTTT
CASSRGLENTIYF
>TRBV5-1|TRBJ2-3|.|TRBD2
TGCGCCAGCAGCTTGGAAAGCGGGAGTTTTTCAGATACGCAGTATTTT
CASSLESGSFSDTQYF